The 13 T cell receptor beta chains below were found in one sample sequenced in a study of CD8 T cells in ankylosing spondylitis. Study-wide points: Seemingly distinctive of ankylosing spondylitis blood was a TCR beta motif formed by eight highly homologous variants.

TCRdb re-derived calls from the 5' RACE reads in MiXCR, one entry per CDR3 protein. Counted here are about 700,000 distinct CDR3 sequences, 15% to 20% occurring once; the ten biggest clones make up about a fifth. Antigens for these TCRs are unknown. The material sequenced was blood, either unsorted or a sorted T cell fraction (not recorded which). Receptors originate from a male donor with ankylosing spondylitis.

At least ten counts were recorded for this clonotype. This rearrangement joins TRBV27 to TRBJ2-7; no reliable D call. CDR3 length: 13 residues. Germline V gene lookup returns CDR1 MNHEY and CDR2 SMNVEV (reference sequence). Trimming left V 3 bases short and J 0 bases short, with 6 bases between. CDR3 region: CASSFRSSYEQYF. The CDR3 DNA reads as TGTGCCAGCAGTTTTAGGAGCTCCTACGAGCAGTACTTC.

The V call is TRBV29-1, the J call TRBJ2-1, with D tentatively TRBD1 (6 bases). From germline, CDR1 is SQVTM and CDR2 ANQGSEA. There are 13 residues in the CDR3. The V gene lost 7 bases and the J gene lost 4 bases, with 14 bases spanning the gap. This CDR3 is CSAIRDKYNEQFF. The CDR3 DNA follows: TGCAGCGCGATCCGGGACAAATACAATGAGCAGTTCTTC.

The chain links TRBV7-8 to TRBJ2-7; TRBD1 matches at 8 bases. The germline V gene encodes CDR1 SGHVS and CDR2 FQNEAQ. The CDR3 loop spans 14 amino acids. J gave up 6 bases and V 7 bases, and 11 bases lay outside the gene matches. The CDR3 is CASNLRGQEGEQYF. The CDR3 nucleotides read TGTGCCAGCAACCTCCGGGGACAGGAGGGCGAGCAGTACTTC.

This clonotype was counted only a few times. This chain connects TRBV6-2 or TRBV6-3 to TRBJ1-2; no firm D call. The CDR3 spans 13 residues. In germline, CDR1 is MNHEY, CDR2 SVGEGT. With 3 bases removed from V and 4 bases from J, the gap between germline ends came to 9 bases. CDR3 sequence (DNA): TGTGCCAGCAGTTATTTCCTCTTCTATGGCTACACCTTC. Amino acid sequence: CASSYFLFYGYTF.

There are a few counts of this clonotype. The chain uses TRBV20-1 and TRBJ1-6, with D possibly matching TRBD1 (6 bases). The V end lost 3 bases, the J end lost 10 bases, and 16 bases lay between the germline ends. The CDR3 runs to 14 residues. Per germline, CDR1 DFQATT and CDR2 SNEGSKA (reference sequence). In DNA form, the CDR3 reads TGCAGTGCTAGGGCAACCAGGGGCGGGTCACCCCTCCACTTT. Translated, it gives CSARATRGGSPLHF.

This clonotype was observed a few times. The chain has TRBV6-4 and TRBJ2-2; D perhaps matches TRBD1 (6 bases). Germline V lookup: CDR1 MRHNA, CDR2 SNTAGT. The CDR3 runs to 13 residues. The ends were cut back, 8 bases at V and 3 bases at J, with 10 bases in the middle. CDR3 region: CASGQPDTGELFF. In nucleotides, the CDR3 is TGTGCCAGCGGACAGCCTGACACCGGGGAGCTGTTTTTT.

This chain connects TRBV29-1 to TRBJ2-1; perhaps TRBD1 as D (6 bases). The CDR3 spans 13 residues. CDR1 SQVTM and CDR2 ANQGSEA come from the germline V gene. Trimming pared 1 base from V and 7 bases from J, leaving 11 bases between. The CDR3 here is CSVEALRGNEQFF. Written as DNA, the CDR3 is TGCAGCGTTGAAGCCCTGAGGGGGAATGAGCAGTTCTTC.

The chain has TRBV12-3 or TRBV12-4 and TRBJ2-7; 8 bases fit TRBD2. This CDR3 has 14 amino acids. Trimming cost V 6 bases and J 6 bases; bases outside gene matches: 10. The DNA of the CDR3 is TGTGCCAGCAGCTATAGCGGGACTGGTGCCGAGCAGTACTTC. It translates to CASSYSGTGAEQYF.

This clonotype was counted at least ten times. The chain has TRBV20-1 and TRBJ2-5; 8 positions match TRBD2. The V segment lost 5 bases and the J segment 4 bases; nucleotides outside the gene matches: 15. The CDR3 runs to 16 residues. Germline CDR1 is DFQATT and CDR2 is SNEGSKA (reference sequence). For the CDR3, the DNA is TGCAGTGCTGGGAAAGGGACGGGGGGGCCTGTAGAGACCCAGTACTTC. Its protein is CSAGKGTGGPVETQYF.

This clonotype was seen a handful of times. This chain connects TRBV12-3 or TRBV12-4 to TRBJ2-7, with D hard to call. V lost 6 bases and J 6 bases, leaving 9 bases between the germline ends. This CDR3 contains 11 residues. For the CDR3, the DNA is TGTGCCAGCAGGGGGTCTACCGAGCAGTACTTC. The encoded protein is CASRGSTEQYF.

This clonotype was detected many times. A read error may account for a junction end that differs from germline. The rearrangement links TRBV5-1 to TRBJ2-3, with 11 bases lining up with TRBD2. The CDR3 loop spans 15 amino acids. Germline CDR1 reads SGHRS; CDR2 reads YFSETQ. CDR3 DNA: TGTGCCAGCAGCAGACTAGCGGGGTCCACAGATACGCAGTATTTT. It yields the protein CASSRLAGSTDTQYF. The full variable domain, with the rest looked up from reference TRBV5-1 and TRBJ2-3, is KAGVTQTPRYLIKTRGQQVTLSCSPISGHRSVSWYQQTPGQGLQFLFEYFSETQRNKGNFPGRFSGRQFSNSRSEMNVSTLELGDSALYLCASSRLAGSTDTQYFGPGTRLTVL.

The rearrangement uses TRBV12-3 or TRBV12-4 and TRBJ2-5; D is ambiguous. CDR3 length: 16 residues. The ends were cut back, 1 base at V and 5 bases at J, with 17 bases in the middle. CDR3 loop: CASSLVKGPRSETQYF. Here the CDR3 DNA reads TGTGCCAGCAGTTTAGTTAAAGGCCCACGGTCGGAGACCCAGTACTTC.

This clonotype was counted only a few times. The genes are TRBV11-2 and TRBJ2-6, with 14 bases matching TRBD2. Germline CDR1 SGHAT, CDR2 FQNNGV. V lost 4 bases, J lost 2 bases, and 10 bases stayed unmatched. This CDR3 has 20 residues. This CDR3 is CASSSYWGLAGEAGANVLTF. CDR3 DNA: TGTGCCAGCAGCTCATACTGGGGACTAGCGGGAGAGGCTGGGGCCAACGTCCTGACTTTC.